This T cell receptor beta chain came from a study of shared clonotypes between healthy human individuals. Trimming took 1 base from V and 6 from J; bases not matched to a gene: 5. CDR3 length: 16 residues. The V gene's germline CDR1 is SEHNR and CDR2 FQNEAQ (reference sequence). Findings of the study overall: Only blood was sampled; tissue repertoires likely differ.

There were no recent acute infections or vaccinations among the donors, who were healthy HIV-negative adults. Nashville, Tennessee was home to all donors, who were Caucasian adults. Notes on this clone: Its antigen remains unidentified.

Data came from immunoSEQ multiplex PCR; TCRdb stores just in-frame clones and leaves some out. This sample has over a million clones; roughly 97% occur once, and the top ten carry about 1%. The sample was naive CD4+ T cells sorted from blood. Specified subset: CD45RA+ positively selected. The rearrangement uses TRBV7-9 and TRBJ1-5; TRBD1 matches at 11 bases. The clonotype originates from a man aged 25 to 40 in good health. CDR3 loop: CASSLEVGTGGQPQHF. DNA for the CDR3: TGTGCCAGCAGCTTAGAGGTAGGGACAGGGGGTCAGCCCCAGCATTTT.